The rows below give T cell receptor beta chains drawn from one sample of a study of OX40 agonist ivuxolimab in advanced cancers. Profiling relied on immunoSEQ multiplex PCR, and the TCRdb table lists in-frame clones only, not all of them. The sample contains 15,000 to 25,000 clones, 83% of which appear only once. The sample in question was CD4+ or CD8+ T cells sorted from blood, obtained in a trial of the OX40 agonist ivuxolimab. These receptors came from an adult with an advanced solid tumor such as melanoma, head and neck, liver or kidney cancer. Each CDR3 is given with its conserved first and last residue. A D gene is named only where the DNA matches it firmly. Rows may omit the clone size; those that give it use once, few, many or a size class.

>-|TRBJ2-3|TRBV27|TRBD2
CASKLGGADTQYF
TGTGCCAGCAAGCTCGGGGGGGCGGATACGCAGTATTTT
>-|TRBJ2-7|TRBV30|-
CAWDDGTSVYEQYF
TGTGCCTGGGATGACGGGACTTCGGTCTACGAGCAGTACTTC
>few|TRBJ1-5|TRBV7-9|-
CASSLALEPQHF
TGTGCCAGCAGCTTAGCGTTAGAGCCCCAGCATTTT
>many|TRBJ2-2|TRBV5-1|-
CASSLPAEELFF
TGCGCCAGCAGCTTACCAGCAGAGGAGCTGTTTTTT
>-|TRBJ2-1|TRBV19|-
CASNEGGLYNEQFF
TGTGCCAGTAATGAGGGGGGTCTTTACAATGAGCAGTTCTTC
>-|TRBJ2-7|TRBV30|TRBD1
CASGQGLDEQYF
TGTGCCTCCGGACAGGGGCTTGACGAGCAGTACTTC
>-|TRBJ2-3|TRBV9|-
CASSPAGSTDTQYF
TGTGCCAGCAGCCCCGCGGGGAGCACAGATACGCAGTATTTT
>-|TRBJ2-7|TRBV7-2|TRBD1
CASSYNRGLYEQYF
TGTGCCAGCAGCTACAACAGGGGGCTCTACGAGCAGTACTTC
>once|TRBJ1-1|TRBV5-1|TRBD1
CASSWTGTAEAFF
TGCGCCAGCAGCTGGACAGGAACGGCTGAAGCTTTCTTT
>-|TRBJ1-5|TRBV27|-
CASSLKSNQPQHF
TGTGCCAGCAGTTTAAAGAGCAATCAGCCCCAGCATTTT
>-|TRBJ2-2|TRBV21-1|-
CASSKPWTVVARAGELFF
TGTGCCAGCAGCAAGCCCTGGACAGTCGTAGCTAGGGCCGGGGAGCTGTTTTTT
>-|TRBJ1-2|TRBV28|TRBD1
CASSLPHRGGSYGYTF
TGTGCCAGCAGTCTACCTCACAGGGGAGGGAGCTATGGCTACACCTTC
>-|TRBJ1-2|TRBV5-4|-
CASSLFRGGPNGYTF
TGTGCCAGCAGCTTGTTCCGGGGGGGCCCTAATGGCTACACCTTC
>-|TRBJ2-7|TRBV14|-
CASSPFIQDEQYF
TGTGCCAGCAGCCCCTTCATACAGGACGAGCAGTACTTC
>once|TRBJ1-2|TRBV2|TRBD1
CASSEAVWDSYGYTF
TGTGCCAGCAGTGAAGCTGTGTGGGACAGCTATGGCTACACCTTC
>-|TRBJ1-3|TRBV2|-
CASRDEGQSRSGNTIYF
TGTGCCAGCAGAGACGAAGGACAGTCCCGGTCTGGAAACACCATATATTTT
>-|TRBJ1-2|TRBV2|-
CASSEKVGAGYGYTF
TGTGCCAGCAGTGAAAAGGTGGGGGCAGGGTATGGCTACACCTTC
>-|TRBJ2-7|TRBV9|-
CASSSPAAYEQYF
TGTGCCAGCAGCTCTCCGGCGGCCTACGAGCAGTACTTC
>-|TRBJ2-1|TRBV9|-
CASSAQIYNEQFF
TGTGCCAGCAGCGCACAGATCTACAATGAGCAGTTCTTC
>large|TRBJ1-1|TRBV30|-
CAWGDGLNTEAFF
TGTGCCTGGGGGGACGGGTTGAACACTGAAGCTTTCTTT
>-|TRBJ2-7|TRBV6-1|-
CATGLLQYF
TGTGCCACCGGGCTGTTGCAGTACTTC
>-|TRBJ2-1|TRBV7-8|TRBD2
CASSPWTSGGEQFF
TGTGCCAGCAGCCCCTGGACTAGCGGAGGCGAGCAGTTCTTC
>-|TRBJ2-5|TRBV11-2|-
CASSFSLGQETQYF
TGTGCCAGCAGCTTTAGCCTGGGCCAAGAGACCCAGTACTTC
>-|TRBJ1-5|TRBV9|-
CASSVSPGQPQHF
TGTGCCAGCAGCGTCTCTCCCGGACAGCCCCAGCATTTT
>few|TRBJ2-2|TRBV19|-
CASSIVLGEAGELFF
TGTGCCAGTAGTATAGTGTTAGGGGAGGCCGGGGAGCTGTTTTTT
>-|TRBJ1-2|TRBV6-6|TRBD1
CASSQTGGVGYTF
TGTGCCAGCAGTCAAACAGGGGGCGTGGGCTACACCTTC
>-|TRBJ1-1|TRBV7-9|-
CASSPRMEAFF
TGTGCCAGCAGCCCCCGGATGGAGGCTTTCTTT
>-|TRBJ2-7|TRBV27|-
CASRSSSYEQYF
TGTGCCAGCAGGTCTAGCTCCTACGAGCAGTACTTC
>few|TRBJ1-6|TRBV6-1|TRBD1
CASSEGTGNSPLHF
TGTGCCAGCAGTGAAGGGACAGGGAATTCACCCCTCCACTTT
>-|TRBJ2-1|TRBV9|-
CASSVALPPNEQFF
TGTGCCAGCAGCGTAGCCCTCCCACCGAATGAGCAGTTCTTC
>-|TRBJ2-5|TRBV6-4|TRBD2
CASSWRASGIQETQYF
TGTGCCAGCAGTTGGAGGGCTAGCGGGATCCAAGAGACCCAGTACTTC
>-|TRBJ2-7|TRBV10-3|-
CAVSESSRRDEQYF
TGTGCCGTCAGTGAGTCCTCCCGGAGGGACGAGCAGTACTTC
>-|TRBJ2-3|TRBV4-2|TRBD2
CASSQTSGGATDTQYF
TGTGCCAGCAGCCAAACTAGCGGGGGGGCCACAGATACGCAGTATTTT
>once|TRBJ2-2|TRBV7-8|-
CASSFGHPNTGELFF
TGTGCCAGCAGTTTCGGACACCCGAACACCGGGGAGCTGTTTTTT
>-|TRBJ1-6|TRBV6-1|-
CASSDWTVGNSPLHF
TGTGCCAGCAGTGATTGGACAGTCGGGAATTCACCCCTCCACTTT
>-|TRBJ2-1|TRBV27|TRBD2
CASSSGTSSYNEQFF
TGTGCCAGCAGTTCCGGGACTAGCTCCTACAATGAGCAGTTCTTC
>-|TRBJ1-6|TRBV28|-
CASSPRGGRTPLHF
TGTGCCAGCAGTCCACGGGGGGGGAGGACACCCCTCCACTTT
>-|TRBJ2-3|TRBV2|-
CASSSLRAPDSDTQYF
TGTGCCAGCAGCTCACTCCGGGCCCCCGACTCAGATACGCAGTATTTT
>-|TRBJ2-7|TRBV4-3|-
CASSQDVLPAYEQYF
TGCGCCAGCAGCCAAGATGTTTTACCCGCCTACGAGCAGTACTTC
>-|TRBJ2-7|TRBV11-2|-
CASRLIVSGDEQYF
TGTGCCAGCAGATTAATAGTGTCTGGGGACGAGCAGTACTTC
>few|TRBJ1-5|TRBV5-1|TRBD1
CASSSGQGTEPQHF
TGCGCCAGCAGCTCCGGACAGGGTACTGAGCCCCAGCATTTT
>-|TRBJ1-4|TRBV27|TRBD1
CASSRDRYNEKLFF
TGTGCCAGCAGTCGGGACAGGTATAATGAAAAACTGTTTTTT
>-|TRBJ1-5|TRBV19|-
CASSIGGAGVSQPQHF
TGTGCCAGTAGTATTGGTGGAGCGGGGGTGAGTCAGCCCCAGCATTTT
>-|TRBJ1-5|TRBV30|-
CAWSVQGGNQPQHF
TGTGCCTGGAGTGTCCAAGGGGGCAATCAGCCCCAGCATTTT
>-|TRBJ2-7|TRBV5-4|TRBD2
CASSRGTSIDEQYF
TGTGCCAGCAGCCGCGGGACTAGCATCGACGAGCAGTACTTC
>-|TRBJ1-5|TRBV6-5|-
CASSTRASNQPQHF
TGTGCCAGCAGTACGCGGGCTAGCAATCAGCCCCAGCATTTT
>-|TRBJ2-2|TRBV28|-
CASSFQNTGELFF
TGTGCCAGCAGTTTCCAGAACACCGGGGAGCTGTTTTTT
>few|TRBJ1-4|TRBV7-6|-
CASSLLIGEQANEKLFF
TGTGCCAGCAGCTTACTTATAGGGGAGCAGGCTAATGAAAAACTGTTTTTT
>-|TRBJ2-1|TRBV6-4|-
CASSDSGGAHYYNEQFF
TGTGCCAGCAGTGACTCAGGGGGGGCCCATTATTACAATGAGCAGTTCTTC
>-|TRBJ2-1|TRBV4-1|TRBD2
CASSPRTSGVYEQFF
TGCGCCAGCAGCCCCCGGACTAGCGGGGTCTATGAGCAGTTCTTC
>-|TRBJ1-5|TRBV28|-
CASGGQVSNQPQHF
TGTGCCAGCGGAGGGCAGGTTAGCAATCAGCCCCAGCATTTT
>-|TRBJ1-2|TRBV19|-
CASSIVPSAGDGYTF
TGTGCCAGTAGTATAGTCCCCTCGGCAGGGGATGGCTACACCTTC
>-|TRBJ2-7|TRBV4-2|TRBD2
CASSQGGGGAYEQYF
TGTGCCAGCAGCCAGGGTGGCGGGGGGGCCTACGAGCAGTACTTC
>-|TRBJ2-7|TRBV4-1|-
CASSSEGPPGPYEQYF
TGCGCCAGCAGCTCGGAGGGACCGCCGGGACCCTACGAGCAGTACTTC
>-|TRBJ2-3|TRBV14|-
CASSRARWGDTQYF
TGTGCCAGCAGCCGAGCAAGATGGGGTGATACGCAGTATTTT
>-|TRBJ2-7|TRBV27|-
CASREGVGAYEQYF
TGTGCCAGCAGGGAAGGGGTGGGGGCCTACGAGCAGTACTTC
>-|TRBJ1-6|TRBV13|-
CASLARDNSPLHF
TGTGCCAGCTTAGCGCGGGACAATTCACCCCTCCACTTT
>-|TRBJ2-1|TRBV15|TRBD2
CATSRGAGGPSSLNEQFF
TGTGCCACCAGCAGAGGAGCGGGGGGGCCCAGTTCCCTCAATGAGCAGTTCTTC